This T cell receptor (beta chain) came from a study of cytotoxic CD8 clonotypes in ibrutinib-treated CLL. Trimming pared 4 bases from V and 1 base from J, leaving 13 bases between. CDR3 length equals 15 residues. Looked up from germline, CDR1 is MGHRA and CDR2 is YSYEKL. This table comes from immunoSEQ multiplex PCR, and its TCRdb copy is limited to in-frame clones, with some not included. The table lists about 160,000 clones, 84% of them singletons. This receptor was obtained from a human donor with chronic lymphocytic leukemia. J is TRBJ1-1 and V is TRBV4-1; D unresolved. The sample in question was PBMCs, obtained after 24 months of ibrutinib treatment. For the CDR3, the DNA is TGCGCCAGCAGCCTCCGACATGCGGGGAACACTGAAGCTTTCTTT. Its protein product is CASSLRHAGNTEAFF.